A single sample is the source of the 21 T cell receptor beta chains below, sequenced in a study of cytomegalovirus exposure and HLA in healthy donors. PCR primers comprised 60 Vbeta and 13 Jbeta primers. Some clones are missing from TCRdb's copy, which holds only in-frame ones; the method was immunoSEQ multiplex PCR. The table records 190,000 or so clones, 75% to 90% of them present only once. The sequenced sample consisted of PBMCs. The receptor source for this set is a woman between 50 and 59 years old in good health and CMV-seropositive.

This sequence joins TRBV5-5 and TRBJ1-5; 9 bases agree with TRBD1. Germline trimming cut 3 bases from V and 2 bases from J; bases unmatched to any gene: 12. This CDR3 has 18 amino acids. The germline V gene encodes CDR1 SGHKS and CDR2 YYEKEE (reference sequence). CDR3 sequence reads: CASSSRQGGGTGNQPQHF. CDR3 in DNA: TGTGCCAGCAGCTCCCGACAGGGGGGAGGGACGGGCAATCAGCCCCAGCATTTT.

The V gene is TRBV11-2, the J gene TRBJ1-3, with 7 nucleotides matching TRBD1. The germline V gene encodes CDR1 SGHAT and CDR2 FQNNGV. The CDR3 loop spans 14 amino acids. The V segment lost 4 bases and the J segment 2 bases; nucleotides outside the gene matches: 2. CDR3 DNA: TGTGCCAGCAGCTCCGGGACAGCTGGAAACACCATATATTTT. Its translation: CASSSGTAGNTIYF.

This clone has only a few counts. V usage is TRBV11-3 and J usage is TRBJ2-5; 9 bases map to TRBD2. V was pared by 0 bases and J by 5 bases, with 7 bases of the junction left unmatched. The CDR3 consists of 16 residues. Germline CDR1 SGHNT, CDR2 YENEEA. The CDR3 loop reads CASSLEDSGSMETQYF. The CDR3 coding sequence is TGTGCCAGCAGCTTAGAGGATAGCGGGAGCATGGAGACCCAGTACTTC.

CDR3 in DNA: TGTGCCAGCAGCCTCTGGGGCGGGACTACATACAATGAGCAGTTCTTC. Its protein is CASSLWGGTTYNEQFF. The chain is built from TRBV5-6 and TRBJ2-1; 7 nucleotides match TRBD2. Per the germline V gene, CDR1 is SGHDT and CDR2 is YYEEEE. This CDR3 spans 16 amino acids. Trimming took 4 bases from V and 4 from J; bases not matched to a gene: 11.

In its sample, this clone was seen once. The gene calls are TRBV5-1 and TRBJ2-5; 10 nucleotides agree with TRBD2. The trim removed 6 bases at V and 2 bases at J, leaving 7 bases unmatched. Germline values: CDR1 SGHRS, CDR2 YFSETQ. The CDR3 is made up of 15 amino acids. The CDR3 sequence: CASKAASGGQETQYF. The CDR3 nucleotides read TGCGCCAGCAAGGCGGCTAGCGGGGGTCAAGAGACCCAGTACTTC. Full variable domain (outside the CDR3, taken from reference TRBV5-1 and TRBJ2-5): KAGVTQTPRYLIKTRGQQVTLSCSPISGHRSVSWYQQTPGQGLQFLFEYFSETQRNKGNFPGRFSGRQFSNSRSEMNVSTLELGDSALYLCASKAASGGQETQYFGPGTRLLVL.

CDR3 DNA sequence: TGTGCCAGTAGTCCGGGCGGGGGGACCTACGAGCAGTACTTC. Its translation is CASSPGGGTYEQYF. The chain joins TRBV19 to TRBJ2-7, with 8 bases fitting TRBD2. CDR1 and CDR2 (germline): LNHDA, SQIVND (reference sequence). The length of the CDR3 is 14 residues. Losses at the gene ends were 5 bases for V and 2 bases for J; bases not matched to a gene: 5.

V usage is TRBV6-5 and J usage is TRBJ2-3; D call uncertain. Germline V gene sequence: CDR1 MNHEY, CDR2 SVGAGI. The CDR3 totals 15 residues. V was cut by 3 bases and J by 1 base, with 11 bases left in between. CDR3 coding DNA: TGTGCCAGCAGTTATGTGCAGCGCCGCACAGATACGCAGTATTTT. Protein: CASSYVQRRTDTQYF.

There are a few counts of this clone. The CDR3 here is CASSQGAGNTEAFF. DNA for the CDR3: TGTGCCAGCTCACAGGGGGCCGGGAACACTGAAGCTTTCTTT. The chain is built from TRBV18 and TRBJ1-1; 7 nucleotides align to TRBD1. Germline CDR1 reads KGHSH; CDR2 reads LQKENI. The junction had 3 bases not matched to a gene; V was cut back by 4 bases and J by 1 base. The CDR3 covers 14 residues.

The chain recombines TRBV5-1 with TRBJ2-3, with 8 nucleotides matching TRBD2. V was clipped by 3 bases and J by 2 bases; unmatched bases: 2. Per germline, CDR1 SGHRS and CDR2 YFSETQ. The CDR3 sequence is 14 residues long. CDR3 DNA sequence: TGCGCCAGCAGCTCAGCGGGGGTCACAGATACGCAGTATTTT. Residues: CASSSAGVTDTQYF. The entire variable domain, with the rest obtained from reference TRBV5-1 and TRBJ2-3, is as follows: KAGVTQTPRYLIKTRGQQVTLSCSPISGHRSVSWYQQTPGQGLQFLFEYFSETQRNKGNFPGRFSGRQFSNSRSEMNVSTLELGDSALYLCASSSAGVTDTQYFGPGTRLTVL.

This clone has just one count. The CDR3 is CASRTSGVTDTQYF. The CDR3 DNA reads TGTGCCAGCAGGACTAGCGGGGTCACAGATACGCAGTATTTT. The V call is TRBV2, the J call TRBJ2-3; 11 bases agree with TRBD2. J was trimmed by 2 bases and V by 6 bases; bases with no gene match: 1. Germline loops: CDR1 SNHLY, CDR2 FYNNEI. The CDR3 length is 14 residues.

The V call is TRBV25-1, the J call TRBJ1-3; 8 nucleotides match TRBD1. The CDR3 length is 15 residues. Looked up from germline, CDR1 is MGHDK and CDR2 is SYGVNS. J lost 0 bases, V lost 6 bases, and 4 bases had no gene match. The CDR3 loop reads CASSTGQGSGNTIYF. DNA of the CDR3: TGTGCCAGCAGCACTGGACAGGGCTCTGGAAACACCATATATTTT.

This chain links TRBV7-2 with TRBJ2-7; D gene ambiguous. This CDR3 is built from 14 residues. The germline V gene has CDR1 SGHTA and CDR2 FQGNSA. V dropped 2 bases and J dropped 3 bases, with 11 bases sitting between them. CDR3 protein: CASSLISRRYEQYF. The CDR3 nucleotides are TGTGCCAGCAGCTTAATCTCTAGGCGCTACGAGCAGTACTTC.

The chain carries TRBV5-1 and TRBJ1-4, with 9 bases identical to TRBD1. Germline V lookup: CDR1 SGHRS, CDR2 YFSETQ. J lost 4 bases, V lost 7 bases, and 2 bases had no gene match. CDR3 length equals 13 residues. The CDR3 spells CASGTGNNEKLFF. CDR3 nucleotides: TGCGCCAGCGGGACAGGGAATAATGAAAAACTGTTTTTT.

The chain recombines TRBV5-1 with TRBJ1-1, with D tentatively TRBD1 (6 bases). This CDR3 comprises 14 residues. Looked up from germline, CDR1 is SGHRS and CDR2 is YFSETQ. Trimming cost V 4 bases and J 11 bases, with 21 bases left between them. As DNA, the CDR3 is TGCGCCAGCAGCCAAGACAGGACCAAGGGAGACGCTTTCTTT. This codes for CASSQDRTKGDAFF.

This sequence joins TRBV6-1 and TRBJ1-4; tentative D call: TRBD1 (5 bases). The germline gives CDR1 MNHNS, CDR2 SASEGT. Deletions cut 1 base from V and 10 bases from J, with 10 bases between. The CDR3 is 13 amino acids. The DNA for the CDR3 is TGTGCCAGCAGTGAAGGGGGCGCCGGAAAACTGTTTTTT. Protein product: CASSEGGAGKLFF.

This chain connects TRBV5-5 to TRBJ1-1; D gene unclear. The CDR3 loop spans 15 amino acids. Trimming took 1 base from V and 0 from J, leaving 10 bases between them. Germline V gene sequence: CDR1 SGHKS, CDR2 YYEKEE (reference sequence). This CDR3 is CASSLWRDVNTEAFF. Written as DNA, the CDR3 is TGTGCCAGCAGCTTGTGGCGGGATGTGAACACTGAAGCTTTCTTT. The full variable domain, completed using reference TRBV5-5 and TRBJ1-1, is DAGVTQSPTHLIKTRGQQVTLRCSPISGHKSVSWYQQVLGQGPQFIFQYYEKEERGRGNFPDRFSARQFPNYSSELNVNALLLGDSALYLCASSLWRDVNTEAFFGQGTRLTVV.

The chain carries TRBV28 and TRBJ1-1; the D is unclear. Per germline, CDR1 MDHEN and CDR2 SYDVKM. V shed 5 bases and J shed 4 bases, with 8 bases lying between them. This CDR3 is built from 12 residues. The CDR3 nucleotides read TGTGCCAGCAGTACAGCGGCCACTGAAGCTTTCTTT. The encoded protein is CASSTAATEAFF. Based on the CDR3 plus reference TRBV28 and TRBJ1-1, the full variable domain is DVKVTQSSRYLVKRTGEKVFLECVQDMDHENMFWYRQDPGLGLRLIYFSYDVKMKEKGDIPEGYSVSREKKERFSLILESASTNQTSMYLCASSTAATEAFFGQGTRLTVV.

This chain links TRBV6-6 with TRBJ2-3; D unclear. Germline V gives CDR1 MNHNY, CDR2 SVGAGI (reference sequence). V lost 0 bases and J 3 bases, leaving 13 bases between the germline ends. The CDR3 consists of 16 residues. The CDR3 bases are TGTGCCAGCAGTTACTCCCTCCTAGTGAGGACAGATACGCAGTATTTT. Protein: CASSYSLLVRTDTQYF.

The rearrangement uses TRBV5-1 and TRBJ1-4, with TRBD1 matching 10 bases. The V gene's germline CDR1 is SGHRS and CDR2 YFSETQ. The CDR3 extends over 15 amino acids. V lost 4 bases and J lost 7; bases outside the gene matches: 7. The CDR3 DNA is TGCGCCAGCAGCACCGGACAGGGGGGAGGTGAAAAACTGTTTTTT. It yields the protein CASSTGQGGGEKLFF. Variable domain in full (rest from reference TRBV5-1 and TRBJ1-4): KAGVTQTPRYLIKTRGQQVTLSCSPISGHRSVSWYQQTPGQGLQFLFEYFSETQRNKGNFPGRFSGRQFSNSRSEMNVSTLELGDSALYLCASSTGQGGGEKLFFGSGTQLSVL.

This clone was counted between two and nine times. The rearrangement links TRBV5-1 to TRBJ2-3, with D hard to call. The CDR3 extends over 14 amino acids. Trimming took 0 bases from V and 2 from J, leaving 7 bases between them. Germline CDR1 SGHRS, CDR2 YFSETQ. CDR3: CASSLAGDTDTQYF. As DNA, the CDR3 is TGCGCCAGCAGCTTGGCCGGAGACACAGATACGCAGTATTTT.

The rearrangement links TRBV6-5 to TRBJ2-7; D is possibly TRBD2 (7 bases). The CDR3 runs 15 residues. The V gene's germline CDR1 is MNHEY and CDR2 SVGAGI. V dropped 6 bases and J dropped 2 bases, with 17 bases sitting between them. The CDR3 DNA reads TGTGCCAGCAGCGCGCAGGGGAGCGGGGCCTACGAGCAGTACTTC. Translated: CASSAQGSGAYEQYF.